The 8 T cell receptor beta chains in this list originate from one sample, sequenced in a study of vaccination effects on CD4 cells after COVID-19 (dated by TCRdb to 2022 to 2024). In the ViraFEST assay, PBMC were stimulated with viral peptide pools, and antigen-specific CD4+ T cell clonotypes were then identified by expansion using TCR sequencing. After more than 9 days of culture, CD4+ T cells were isolated with the EasySep CD4+ T cell isolation kit. Each participant got two doses of an mRNA SARS-CoV-2 vaccine, either BNT162b2 or mRNA-1273. Libraries were built with the immunoSEQ multiplex PCR assay. As stored in TCRdb, this immuneACCESS dataset retains in-frame rearrangements with V and J assigned. A fraction of the clones does not appear; measured against another copy, unresolved V genes explain less than half of the discrepancy, and the remainder lacks a known reason. The table for this sample lists roughly 24,000 clones; more than 60% of them were counted only once. The ten top clones hold about 25% of the sample.

These TCRs are of unknown antigen specificity. Sequenced material: CD4+ T cells from PBMCs cultured with HCoV-NL63 spike peptides, taken after COVID-19 vaccination. Per the publication, the cell subset or site label means: HCoV-NL63 spike overlapping peptide pool stimulation. The receptors come from a human donor who received a COVID-19 vaccine.

J is TRBJ2-5 and V is TRBV6-5; 7 bases fit TRBD1. CDR3 length: 13 amino acids. V was pared by 6 bases and J by 5 bases, with 6 bases of the junction left unmatched. Germline CDR1 is MNHEY and CDR2 is SVGAGI. The CDR3 DNA is TGTGCCAGCAGCGCAGACAGGGATGAGACCCAGTACTTC. Translating it yields CASSADRDETQYF.

This chain uses TRBV28 with TRBJ1-5; 8 positions agree with TRBD1. The germline V gene has CDR1 MDHEN and CDR2 SYDVKM. The CDR3 has 11 amino acids. V lost 6 bases and J lost 13; bases outside the gene matches: 5. The CDR3 region is CASRRTGRQHF. Written as DNA, the CDR3 is TGTGCCAGCAGAAGGACAGGGAGACAGCATTTT.

The rearrangement uses TRBV2 and TRBJ1-5; a weak D match, TRBD1 (5 bases). This CDR3 has 12 amino acids. The V and J ends lost 5 bases and 5 bases respectively, with 7 bases between them. The V gene's germline CDR1 is SNHLY and CDR2 FYNNEI. CDR3 sequence (DNA): TGTGCCAGCAGTAAACAGGATCAGCCCCAGCATTTT. Translating gives CASSKQDQPQHF.

This chain joins TRBV7-2 and TRBJ2-3; 11 bases fit TRBD2. From germline, CDR1 is SGHTA and CDR2 FQGNSA. V shed 3 bases and J 4 bases; nucleotides not matched to a gene: 3. This CDR3 region has 15 residues. CDR3 protein: CASSFSGGAADTQYF. The CDR3 DNA follows: TGTGCCAGCAGCTTTAGCGGGGGGGCGGCAGATACGCAGTATTTT.

V is TRBV5-1 and J is TRBJ2-3; D may be TRBD1 (5 bases). V was cut by 4 bases and J by 3 bases, with 12 bases left in between. This CDR3 spans 14 amino acids. Germline V lookup: CDR1 SGHRS, CDR2 YFSETQ. The CDR3 protein is CASSPRVMTDTQYF. The CDR3 DNA follows: TGCGCCAGCAGCCCCAGGGTTATGACAGATACGCAGTATTTT. Using reference TRBV5-1 and TRBJ2-3 for the parts outside the CDR3, the full variable domain is KAGVTQTPRYLIKTRGQQVTLSCSPISGHRSVSWYQQTPGQGLQFLFEYFSETQRNKGNFPGRFSGRQFSNSRSEMNVSTLELGDSALYLCASSPRVMTDTQYFGPGTRLTVL.

This clone was detected only once. The same CDR3 can be traced to other DNA sequences in this sample. The genes are TRBV28 and TRBJ2-7; D may be TRBD1 (6 bases). Germline lookup yields CDR1 MDHEN and CDR2 SYDVKM. V was cut by 6 bases and J by 0 bases, with 15 bases left in between. This CDR3 contains 15 residues. This CDR3 reads CASSPPDSVSYEQYF. The CDR3 nucleotides read TGTGCCAGCAGCCCGCCGGACAGCGTCTCCTACGAGCAGTACTTC.

The chain uses TRBV15 and TRBJ2-1; D is ambiguous. Trimming pared 6 bases from V and 1 base from J, leaving 13 bases between. Germline CDR1 and CDR2: LNHNV and YYDKDF (reference sequence). This CDR3 has 15 residues. This CDR3 is CATRARRESYNEQFF. CDR3 DNA: TGTGCCACCAGGGCAAGACGTGAGTCCTACAATGAGCAGTTCTTC.

The genes are TRBV2 and TRBJ1-2, with unresolved D. The germline V gene encodes CDR1 SNHLY and CDR2 FYNNEI. Trimming left V 5 bases short and J 4 bases short, with 14 bases between. The CDR3 is 14 amino acids. The CDR3 protein is CASSPRRSSYGYTF. For the CDR3, the DNA is TGTGCCAGCAGTCCCCGTAGGTCGAGCTATGGCTACACCTTC.